Listed below are T cell receptor beta chains from one sample, sequenced in a study of shared clonotypes between healthy human individuals. Measured with immunoSEQ multiplex PCR; TCRdb has only the in-frame clones, and not every one. In the table there are about 980,000 clones, approximately 76% of which are singletons. The sequencing input was memory CD4+ T cells sorted from blood. The receptor set was obtained from a man aged 18 to 29 in good health. Both conserved end residues are part of each CDR3. Each record gives: CDR3 protein, CDR3 DNA, clone size, V gene, J gene, D gene. The D gene is left open where the match is weak. Size is stated for part of the rows, as once, few or many counts, or as a class when the clone is expanded.

CDR3: CAWSVGTGNQPQHF; DNA: TGTGCCTGGAGTGTAGGGACAGGTAATCAGCCCCAGCATTTT; size: NA; V: TRBV30; J: TRBJ1-5; D: TRBD1
CDR3: CASSEPGLETFQMTYNEQFF; DNA: TGCGCCAGCAGTGAGCCCGGACTAGAAACCTTTCAAATGACCTACAATGAGCAGTTCTTC; size: NA; V: TRBV10-1; J: TRBJ2-1; D: TRBD2
CDR3: CASSIPSGYVKLFF; DNA: TGTGCCAGCAGTATACCCTCAGGGTACGTAAAACTGTTTTTT; size: NA; V: TRBV6-1; J: TRBJ1-4; D: NA
CDR3: CASSQESKSGASSYNEQFF; DNA: TGCGCCAGCAGCCAAGAGTCAAAAAGCGGGGCCAGCTCCTACAATGAGCAGTTCTTC; size: NA; V: TRBV4-1; J: TRBJ2-1; D: TRBD2
CDR3: CASSVTGGGEKLFF; DNA: TGTGCCAGCAGTGTGACAGGCGGAGGGGAAAAACTGTTTTTT; size: few; V: TRBV2; J: TRBJ1-4; D: NA
CDR3: CAWSVGVRDQPQHF; DNA: TGTGCCTGGAGTGTAGGAGTTCGGGATCAGCCCCAGCATTTT; size: NA; V: TRBV30; J: TRBJ1-5; D: NA
CDR3: CASSPGTGDIQYF; DNA: TGTGCCAGCAGCCCCGGGACAGGGGACATTCAGTACTTC; size: NA; V: TRBV28; J: TRBJ2-4; D: TRBD1
CDR3: CASSQDPASGRQQYF; DNA: TGCGCCAGCAGCCAAGATCCGGCTAGCGGGAGACAGCAGTACTTC; size: NA; V: TRBV4-3; J: TRBJ2-7; D: TRBD2
CDR3: CASSLDWPKGRIGVTQYF; DNA: TGTGCCAGCAGCTTGGATTGGCCGAAGGGAAGAATTGGTGTTACCCAGTACTTC; size: NA; V: TRBV5-5; J: TRBJ2-5; D: NA
CDR3: CAISGGGETQYF; DNA: TGTGCCATCAGTGGGGGAGGAGAGACCCAGTACTTC; size: few; V: TRBV10-3; J: TRBJ2-5; D: NA
CDR3: CAWQKGPLNQPQHF; DNA: TGTGCCTGGCAAAAGGGCCCGCTCAATCAGCCCCAGCATTTT; size: few; V: TRBV30; J: TRBJ1-5; D: NA
CDR3: CASSSTLARLAGGHEQYF; DNA: TGTGCCAGCAGCTCAACTCTCGCCCGACTAGCGGGAGGTCACGAGCAGTACTTC; size: NA; V: TRBV27; J: TRBJ2-7; D: TRBD2
CDR3: CASSLYVLDSNEQYF; DNA: TGTGCCAGCAGCTTATATGTCTTGGACAGCAACGAGCAGTACTTC; size: NA; V: TRBV11-2; J: TRBJ2-7; D: NA
CDR3: CASSIIRGGSEAFF; DNA: TGTGCCAGCAGCATAATCCGGGGGGGCTCCGAAGCTTTCTTT; size: NA; V: TRBV5-6; J: TRBJ1-1; D: NA
CDR3: CASSERYGPQETQYF; DNA: TGTGCCAGCAGCGAGAGATACGGGCCCCAAGAGACCCAGTACTTC; size: once; V: TRBV9; J: TRBJ2-5; D: NA
CDR3: CASKMGLGEKLFF; DNA: TGTGCCAGCAAGATGGGCCTCGGGGAAAAACTGTTTTTT; size: NA; V: TRBV27; J: TRBJ1-4; D: NA
CDR3: CASRISIAGRYEQYF; DNA: TGTGCCAGCAGGATATCAATAGCGGGAAGGTACGAGCAGTACTTC; size: NA; V: TRBV2; J: TRBJ2-7; D: TRBD2
CDR3: CASSLDGGRDGYTF; DNA: TGCGCCAGCAGCTTGGATGGGGGTAGGGATGGCTACACCTTC; size: NA; V: TRBV5-1; J: TRBJ1-2; D: NA
CDR3: CASSPLDRQNQPQHF; DNA: TGTGCCAGCTCACCGTTGGACAGGCAGAATCAGCCCCAGCATTTT; size: NA; V: TRBV18; J: TRBJ1-5; D: TRBD1
CDR3: CASSIGGRAAETQYF; DNA: TGTGCCAGTAGTATAGGTGGGAGGGCGGCAGAGACCCAGTACTTC; size: NA; V: TRBV19; J: TRBJ2-5; D: TRBD2
CDR3: CASTAGGGGPNQPQHF; DNA: TGTGCCAGCACCGCTGGAGGAGGGGGTCCTAATCAGCCCCAGCATTTT; size: NA; V: TRBV28; J: TRBJ1-5; D: NA
CDR3: CASSLEPAGKVEQFF; DNA: TGCGCCAGCAGCTTGGAACCCGCAGGGAAGGTTGAGCAGTTCTTC; size: NA; V: TRBV5-1; J: TRBJ2-1; D: NA
CDR3: CASSLTQGSHTGELFF; DNA: TGCGCCAGCAGCTTGACCCAGGGAAGTCACACCGGGGAGCTGTTTTTT; size: few; V: TRBV5-1; J: TRBJ2-2; D: NA
CDR3: CASSPTRGSYEQYF; DNA: TGTGCCAGCAGCCCAACTAGGGGCTCCTACGAGCAGTACTTC; size: once; V: TRBV7-2; J: TRBJ2-7; D: NA
CDR3: CAWKRGRGLYEQYF; DNA: TGTGCCTGGAAACGAGGGAGGGGCCTCTACGAGCAGTACTTC; size: NA; V: TRBV30; J: TRBJ2-7; D: TRBD2
CDR3: CASSPRRDLGTQYF; DNA: TGTGCCAGCAGCCCCCGACGGGACTTGGGGACCCAGTACTTC; size: NA; V: TRBV9; J: TRBJ2-5; D: NA
CDR3: CASSLGGVAGGYNEQFF; DNA: TGTGCCAGCAGCTTAGGGGGGGTAGCGGGAGGTTACAATGAGCAGTTCTTC; size: NA; V: TRBV7-2; J: TRBJ2-1; D: TRBD2
CDR3: CASSLSAYSSYEQYF; DNA: TGTGCCAGCAGCTTATCAGCGTATAGCTCCTACGAGCAGTACTTC; size: NA; V: TRBV7-2; J: TRBJ2-7; D: NA
CDR3: CATKGGSSYNSPLHF; DNA: TGTGCCACTAAAGGGGGGTCCTCCTACAATTCACCCCTCCACTTT; size: few; V: TRBV19; J: TRBJ1-6; D: NA
CDR3: CASSYNGQSNTEAFF; DNA: TGTGCCAGCAGCTACAACGGACAGTCGAACACTGAAGCTTTCTTT; size: once; V: TRBV7-2; J: TRBJ1-1; D: NA
CDR3: CASSVGSTSGGETQYF; DNA: TGTGCCAGCAGCGTAGGGTCTACTAGCGGAGGGGAGACCCAGTACTTC; size: NA; V: TRBV9; J: TRBJ2-5; D: TRBD2
CDR3: CASSVVPGLGEQFF; DNA: TGTGCCAGCAGCGTAGTTCCCGGACTTGGAGAGCAGTTCTTC; size: NA; V: TRBV9; J: TRBJ2-1; D: NA
CDR3: CASSLALAGGYNEQFF; DNA: TGTGCCAGCAGCTTGGCCCTAGCGGGGGGTTACAATGAGCAGTTCTTC; size: once; V: TRBV11-2; J: TRBJ2-1; D: TRBD2
CDR3: CATRGTSGSYEQYF; DNA: TGTGCCACCAGGGGGACTAGCGGCTCCTACGAGCAGTACTTC; size: NA; V: TRBV2; J: TRBJ2-7; D: TRBD2
CDR3: CATSPQPQGTQYF; DNA: TGCGCCACCTCACCCCAGCCGCAAGGTACGCAGTATTTT; size: NA; V: TRBV5-1; J: TRBJ2-3; D: NA
CDR3: CASSFRTVPGGHTGELFF; DNA: TGTGCCAGCAGCTTCAGGACAGTCCCCGGGGGCCACACCGGGGAGCTGTTTTTT; size: NA; V: TRBV5-4; J: TRBJ2-2; D: NA
CDR3: CASSQDLDQPQHF; DNA: TGTGCCAGCAGCCAGGACCTAGACCAGCCCCAGCATTTT; size: NA; V: TRBV7-2; J: TRBJ1-5; D: NA
CDR3: CASSAGDRVNTEAFF; DNA: TGTGCCAGCTCAGCCGGGGACAGGGTGAACACTGAAGCTTTCTTT; size: NA; V: TRBV28; J: TRBJ1-1; D: TRBD1
CDR3: CASSLDAGRQFF; DNA: TGTGCCAGCAGCTTAGATGCGGGACGGCAGTTCTTC; size: few; V: TRBV7-9; J: TRBJ2-1; D: NA
CDR3: CASTTSRGRPDTQYF; DNA: TGTGCCAGTACCACAAGCAGGGGGAGGCCAGATACGCAGTATTTT; size: NA; V: TRBV19; J: TRBJ2-3; D: NA
CDR3: CASSAGQDEQYF; DNA: TGCGCCAGCAGTGCCGGACAGGACGAGCAGTACTTC; size: few; V: TRBV23-1; J: TRBJ2-7; D: TRBD1